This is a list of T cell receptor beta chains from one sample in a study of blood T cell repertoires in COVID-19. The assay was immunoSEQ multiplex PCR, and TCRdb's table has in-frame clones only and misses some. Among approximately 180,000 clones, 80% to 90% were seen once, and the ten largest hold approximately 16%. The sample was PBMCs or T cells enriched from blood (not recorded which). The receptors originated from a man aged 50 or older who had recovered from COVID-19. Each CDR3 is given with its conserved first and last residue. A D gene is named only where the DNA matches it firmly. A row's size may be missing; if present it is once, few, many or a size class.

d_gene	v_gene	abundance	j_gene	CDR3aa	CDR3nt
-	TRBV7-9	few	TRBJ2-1	CASRQDRTNNEQFF	TGTGCCAGCAGGCAAGACAGGACCAACAATGAGCAGTTCTTC
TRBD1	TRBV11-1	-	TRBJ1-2	CASSLALQGDGYTF	TGTGCCAGCAGCTTAGCGCTACAGGGGGATGGCTACACCTTC
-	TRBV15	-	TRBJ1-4	CATSQGMNEKLFF	TGTGCCACCAGTCAGGGTATGAATGAAAAACTGTTTTTT
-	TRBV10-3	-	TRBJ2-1	CAISESTTGSSYNEQFF	TGTGCCATCAGTGAGTCAACCACAGGGAGCTCCTACAATGAGCAGTTCTTC
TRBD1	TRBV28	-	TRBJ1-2	CASSTGQLYGYTF	TGTGCCAGCAGTACGGGACAGCTCTATGGCTACACCTTC
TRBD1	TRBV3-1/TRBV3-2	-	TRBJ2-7	CASSSGTGLYEQYF	TGTGCCAGCAGTTCCGGGACAGGTCTCTACGAGCAGTACTTC
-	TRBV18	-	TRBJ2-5	CASSPFAQAMGETQYF	TGTGCCAGCTCACCATTTGCACAGGCCATGGGGGAGACCCAGTACTTC
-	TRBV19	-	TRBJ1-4	CASSSGATNEKLFF	-
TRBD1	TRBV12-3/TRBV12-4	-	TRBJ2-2	CASTDRGGGELFF	TGTGCCAGCACTGACAGGGGTGGCGGGGAGCTGTTTTTT
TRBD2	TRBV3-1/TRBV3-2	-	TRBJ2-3	CASRKELAGVDTQYF	TGTGCCAGCAGAAAAGAGCTAGCGGGGGTAGATACGCAGTATTTT
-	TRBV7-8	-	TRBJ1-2	CASSLSTGLKYGYTF	TGTGCCAGCAGCTTAAGCACAGGGCTGAAATATGGCTACACCTTC
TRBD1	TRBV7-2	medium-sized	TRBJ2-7	CASSLGTGLGEQYF	TGTGCCAGCAGCTTGGGGACAGGGTTGGGCGAGCAGTACTTC
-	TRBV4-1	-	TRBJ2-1	CASSQGGRDNNEQFF	TGCGCCAGCAGCCAAGGCGGCAGGGACAACAATGAGCAGTTCTTC
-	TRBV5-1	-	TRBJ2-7	CASSLRPEGEQYF	TGCGCCAGCAGCTTACGACCAGAGGGAGAGCAGTACTTC
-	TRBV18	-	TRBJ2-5	CASSPLMGSETQYF	TGTGCCAGCTCACCGCTTATGGGCTCCGAGACCCAGTACTTC
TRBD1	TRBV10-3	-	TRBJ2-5	CAIRGQGETQYF	TGTGCCATCAGGGGACAGGGGGAGACCCAGTACTTC
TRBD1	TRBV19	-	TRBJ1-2	CAISQGTNYGYTF	TGTGCCATCTCACAGGGGACCAACTATGGCTACACCTTC
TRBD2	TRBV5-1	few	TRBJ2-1	CASSPSSGGDNEQFF	TGCGCCAGCAGCCCGTCGAGCGGGGGGGACAATGAGCAGTTCTTC
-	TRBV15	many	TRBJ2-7	CATSRDRGPYEQYF	TGTGCCACCAGCAGAGACAGGGGCCCCTACGAGCAGTACTTC
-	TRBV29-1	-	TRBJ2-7	CSVAAVQGNHEQYF	TGCAGCGTCGCCGCGGTACAGGGTAACCACGAGCAGTACTTC
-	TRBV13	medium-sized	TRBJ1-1	CASSLDSRANTEAFF	TGTGCCAGCAGCTTAGATTCCAGGGCGAACACTGAAGCTTTCTTT
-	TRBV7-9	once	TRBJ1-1	CASSFGQGLLNTEAFF	TGTGCCAGCAGCTTCGGGCAGGGCCTCTTGAACACTGAAGCTTTCTTT
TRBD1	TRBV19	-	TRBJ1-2	CASKYRQGARDYGYTF	TGTGCCAGTAAATACCGACAGGGGGCCCGGGACTATGGCTACACCTTC
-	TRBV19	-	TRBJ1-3	CASRAGALGNTIYF	TGTGCCAGTAGAGCAGGTGCGCTGGGAAACACCATATATTTT
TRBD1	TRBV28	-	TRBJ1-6	CASSLVDRDSTPLHF	TGTGCCAGCAGTTTAGTGGACAGGGATAGTACACCCCTCCACTTT
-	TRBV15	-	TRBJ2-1	CATSRPGRDNEQFF	TGTGCCACCAGCAGACCGGGCAGGGACAATGAGCAGTTCTTC
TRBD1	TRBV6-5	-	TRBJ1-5	CASSYRGPDQPQHF	TGTGCCAGCAGCTACAGGGGGCCGGATCAGCCCCAGCATTTT
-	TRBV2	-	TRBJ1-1	CASSVRGATNTEAFF	TGTGCCAGCAGTGTTCGGGGGGCCACGAACACTGAAGCTTTCTTT
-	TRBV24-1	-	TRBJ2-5	CATSDSGEETQYF	TGTGCCACCAGTGATTCAGGGGAAGAGACCCAGTACTTC
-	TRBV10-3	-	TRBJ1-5	CAISEGEFGNQPQHF	TGTGCCATCAGCGAGGGAGAGTTTGGCAATCAGCCCCAGCATTTT
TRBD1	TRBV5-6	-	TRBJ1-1	CASSSTGGDTEAFF	TGTGCCAGCAGCTCGACAGGGGGTGACACTGAAGCTTTCTTT
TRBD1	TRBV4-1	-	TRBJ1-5	CASSRDGQGNQPQHF	TGCGCCAGCAGCCGGGACGGACAGGGGAATCAGCCCCAGCATTTT
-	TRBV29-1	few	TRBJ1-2	CSVDHPGEEYGYTF	TGCAGCGTTGACCACCCGGGGGAGGAATATGGCTACACCTTC
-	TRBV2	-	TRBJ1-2	CASIRENYGYTF	TGTGCCAGCATTAGGGAGAACTATGGCTACACCTTC
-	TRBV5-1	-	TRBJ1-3	CASSLDTGRNTIYF	TGCGCCAGCAGCTTGGATACGGGGAGAAACACCATATATTTT
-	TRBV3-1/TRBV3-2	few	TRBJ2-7	CASSLTGFTYEQYF	TGTGCCAGCAGCCTTACAGGGTTTACCTACGAGCAGTACTTC
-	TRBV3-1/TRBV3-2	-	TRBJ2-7	CASSQVSGTFSYEQYF	TGTGCCAGCAGCCAAGTTTCCGGGACATTCTCCTACGAGCAGTACTTC